This TCR beta chain was sequenced in a study of cytomegalovirus exposure and HLA in healthy donors. This clone is a singleton in its sample. The donors were in the roughly 120-subject validation cohort, distinct from the roughly 600-subject first cohort. V gave up 3 bases and J gave up 2 bases; unmatched junction bases: 2. Germline-derived CDR1 and CDR2 are MDHEN and SYDVKM. This CDR3 has 16 amino acids. TCRdb's copy holds only in-frame clones and misses some; the assay was immunoSEQ multiplex PCR. The data contain tens of thousands of clones, approximately 97% of them singletons. The receptor's source is a man aged 18 to 35 in good health and CMV-seronegative. The sample comprised PBMCs. V gene TRBV28 combines with J gene TRBJ1-5, with 12 bases fitting TRBD1. The CDR3 DNA follows: TGTGCCAGCAGTTTTGGGACAGGGGGCGGCAATCAGCCCCAGCATTTT. Amino acid sequence: CASSFGTGGGNQPQHF.